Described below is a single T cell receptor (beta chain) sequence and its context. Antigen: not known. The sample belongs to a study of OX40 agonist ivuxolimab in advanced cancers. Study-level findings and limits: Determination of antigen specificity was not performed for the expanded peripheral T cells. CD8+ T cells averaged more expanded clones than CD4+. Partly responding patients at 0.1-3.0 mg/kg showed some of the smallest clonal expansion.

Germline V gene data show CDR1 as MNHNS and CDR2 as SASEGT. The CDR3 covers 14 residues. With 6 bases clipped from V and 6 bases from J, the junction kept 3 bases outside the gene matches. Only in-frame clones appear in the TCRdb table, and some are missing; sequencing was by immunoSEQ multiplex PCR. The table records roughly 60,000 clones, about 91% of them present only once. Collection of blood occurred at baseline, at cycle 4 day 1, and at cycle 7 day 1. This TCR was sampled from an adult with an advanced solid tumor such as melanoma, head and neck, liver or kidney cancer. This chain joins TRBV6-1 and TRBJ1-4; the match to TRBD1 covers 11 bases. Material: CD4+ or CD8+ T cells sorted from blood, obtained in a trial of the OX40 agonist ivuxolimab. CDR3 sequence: CASRSGQGDEKLFF. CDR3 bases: TGTGCCAGCAGATCGGGACAGGGGGATGAAAAACTGTTTTTT.